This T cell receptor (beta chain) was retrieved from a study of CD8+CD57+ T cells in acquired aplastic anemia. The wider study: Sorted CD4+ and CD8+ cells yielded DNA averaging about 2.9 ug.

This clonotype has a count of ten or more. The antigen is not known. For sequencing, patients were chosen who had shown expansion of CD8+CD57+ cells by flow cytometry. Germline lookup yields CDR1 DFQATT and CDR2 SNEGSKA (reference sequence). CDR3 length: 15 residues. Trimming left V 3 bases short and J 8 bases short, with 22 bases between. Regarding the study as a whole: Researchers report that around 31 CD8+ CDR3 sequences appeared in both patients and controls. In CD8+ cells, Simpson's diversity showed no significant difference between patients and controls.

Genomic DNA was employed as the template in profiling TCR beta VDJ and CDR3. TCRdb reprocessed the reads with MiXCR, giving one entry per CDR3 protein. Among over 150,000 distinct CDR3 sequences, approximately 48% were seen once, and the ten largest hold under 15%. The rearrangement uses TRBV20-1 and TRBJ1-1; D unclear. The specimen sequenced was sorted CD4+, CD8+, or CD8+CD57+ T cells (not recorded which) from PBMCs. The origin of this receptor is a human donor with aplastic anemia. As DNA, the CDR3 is TGCAGTGCTAGGCCACCGCCGACGGGCGGCTTGGAAGCTTTCTTT. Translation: CSARPPPTGGLEAFF.